The rows below give T cell receptor beta chains drawn from one sample of a study of control samples from healthy donors and cancer patients. Repertoires were generated with immunoSEQ multiplex PCR, while TCRdb's copy carries only in-frame clones and drops some. The sample records about 150,000 clones, about 91% being singletons. The sequenced sample was blood. All receptors derive from a woman in her thirties or forties in good health. Both conserved end residues are part of each CDR3. Size is stated for part of the rows, as once, few or many counts, or as a class when the clone is expanded.

V gene: TRBV10-2; J gene: TRBJ2-7; clone size: NA; CDR3 protein: CASTGDSYEQYF
V gene: TRBV2; J gene: TRBJ2-5; clone size: NA; CDR3 protein: CASSPRTDQETQYF
V gene: TRBV29-1; J gene: TRBJ2-7; clone size: NA; CDR3 protein: CSVLHTRGPYEQYF
V gene: TRBV4-1; J gene: TRBJ2-6; clone size: NA; CDR3 protein: CASTRDRGPYDPGANVLTF
V gene: TRBV5-1; J gene: TRBJ1-4; clone size: NA; CDR3 protein: CASSLVGANEKLFF
V gene: TRBV29-1; J gene: TRBJ1-1; clone size: NA; CDR3 protein: CSVAGQGTEAFF
V gene: TRBV7-9; J gene: TRBJ2-7; clone size: NA; CDR3 protein: CASNQLGTSDLGEQYF
V gene: TRBV5-1; J gene: TRBJ1-1; clone size: NA; CDR3 protein: CASSQKDRYNTEAFF
V gene: TRBV19; J gene: TRBJ1-2; clone size: once; CDR3 protein: CASSSTQGAGGYTF
V gene: TRBV19; J gene: TRBJ2-3; clone size: once; CDR3 protein: CASSPLGPWDTQYF
V gene: TRBV2; J gene: TRBJ1-5; clone size: NA; CDR3 protein: CASSMEGLGNQPQHF
V gene: TRBV6-2/TRBV6-3; J gene: TRBJ2-1; clone size: once; CDR3 protein: CASSQLGTGWDPQFF
V gene: TRBV7-6; J gene: TRBJ2-3; clone size: NA; CDR3 protein: CASSLGGHSTDTQYF
V gene: TRBV12-3/TRBV12-4; J gene: TRBJ2-7; clone size: NA; CDR3 protein: CASSWTSGGAYF
V gene: TRBV6-1; J gene: TRBJ1-2; clone size: few; CDR3 protein: CASSDGGREYGYTF
V gene: TRBV2; J gene: TRBJ2-7; clone size: NA; CDR3 protein: CASTPEGTGTYEQYF
V gene: TRBV11-2; J gene: TRBJ2-5; clone size: NA; CDR3 protein: CASSLGETQYF
V gene: TRBV5-4; J gene: TRBJ2-7; clone size: NA; CDR3 protein: CASSPMDRTYEQYF
V gene: TRBV4-1; J gene: TRBJ2-5; clone size: NA; CDR3 protein: CASSQGDQETQYF
V gene: TRBV4-2; J gene: TRBJ1-2; clone size: NA; CDR3 protein: CASSQDGAGGPLSNYGYTF
V gene: TRBV7-2; J gene: TRBJ2-6; clone size: NA; CDR3 protein: CASSISGPTASRANVLTF
V gene: TRBV20-1; J gene: TRBJ1-2; clone size: NA; CDR3 protein: CSGTGTGGYTF
V gene: TRBV2; J gene: TRBJ2-3; clone size: NA; CDR3 protein: CASSGSGGLDTQYF
V gene: TRBV4-2; J gene: TRBJ2-1; clone size: NA; CDR3 protein: CASSQDSGASYNEQFF
V gene: TRBV6-5; J gene: TRBJ2-1; clone size: NA; CDR3 protein: CASSEVGQGRDEQFF
V gene: TRBV15; J gene: TRBJ1-5; clone size: NA; CDR3 protein: CATSLQALSNQPQHF
V gene: TRBV6-4; J gene: TRBJ2-4; clone size: once; CDR3 protein: CASSPFGLSIKGVAKNIQYF
V gene: TRBV6-5; J gene: TRBJ1-5; clone size: NA; CDR3 protein: CASSSGSSGNQPQHF
V gene: TRBV5-1; J gene: TRBJ2-5; clone size: NA; CDR3 protein: CASSPEPIGRGEETQYF
V gene: TRBV19; J gene: TRBJ2-1; clone size: NA; CDR3 protein: CASRGLTSSSYNEQFF
V gene: TRBV27; J gene: TRBJ1-3; clone size: NA; CDR3 protein: CASSLSSSGNTIYF
V gene: TRBV5-5; J gene: TRBJ1-2; clone size: NA; CDR3 protein: CASSLVPGENYYGYTF
V gene: TRBV19; J gene: TRBJ1-1; clone size: once; CDR3 protein: CASSIDLWTAEAFF
V gene: TRBV20-1; J gene: TRBJ2-5; clone size: NA; CDR3 protein: CSASRGDQLETQYF
V gene: TRBV3-1/TRBV3-2; J gene: TRBJ2-1; clone size: once; CDR3 protein: CASSQDTGFYGEQFF
V gene: TRBV2; J gene: TRBJ2-7; clone size: NA; CDR3 protein: CASSLHAVGGSPYEQYF
V gene: TRBV5-6; J gene: TRBJ1-3; clone size: NA; CDR3 protein: CASSWTGRGNTIYF